The 17 T cell receptor beta chains given below trace back to one sample, sequenced in a study of blood T cell repertoires in COVID-19. The repertoire was sequenced with immunoSEQ multiplex PCR; TCRdb's copy has only in-frame clones and lacks some. The sample yields tens of thousands of clones, more than 80% seen once. The source material was peripheral blood. Receptors originate from a human donor in a cohort sampled during active COVID-19.

The V call is TRBV2, the J call TRBJ1-5, with 10 bases identical to TRBD1. Per the germline V gene, CDR1 is SNHLY and CDR2 is FYNNEI. J was trimmed by 6 bases and V by 9 bases; bases with no gene match: 5. CDR3 length: 13 amino acids. The CDR3 loop reads CASRTGGSQPQHF. The CDR3 nucleotides are TGTGCCAGTCGGACAGGGGGGAGTCAGCCCCAGCATTTT.

The CDR3 nucleotides read TGTGCCAGCAGTGAATGGGGAGGGGCTGGAAACACCATATATTTT. The encoded protein is CASSEWGGAGNTIYF. V usage is TRBV25-1 and J usage is TRBJ1-3; D may be TRBD1 (5 bases). Germline V gene lookup returns CDR1 MGHDK and CDR2 SYGVNS. Trimming left V 1 base short and J 2 bases short, with 9 bases between. The CDR3 runs to 15 residues. The whole variable domain, remainder taken from reference TRBV25-1 and TRBJ1-3, is EADIYQTPRYLVIGTGKKITLECSQTMGHDKMYWYQQDPGMELHLIHYSYGVNSTEKGDLSSESTVSRIRTEHFPLTLESARPSHTSQYLCASSEWGGAGNTIYFGEGSWLTVV.

The chain carries TRBV30 and TRBJ1-3, with no clear D. The CDR3 runs 17 residues. The V end lost 3 bases, the J end lost 0 bases, and 18 bases lay between the germline ends. Looked up from germline, CDR1 is GTSNPN and CDR2 is SVGIG (reference sequence). The CDR3 DNA sequence: TGTGCCTGGAGCGCCTCCAGGTCGGCAGGCTCTGGAAACACCATATATTTT. Its translation is CAWSASRSAGSGNTIYF.

CDR3 protein: CAWRRTGPPGNTIYF. The CDR3 region has the DNA TGTGCCTGGCGCCGGACAGGCCCGCCTGGAAACACCATATATTTT. The V gene is TRBV30, the J gene TRBJ1-3; 7 bases match TRBD1. The V segment lost 5 bases and the J segment 2 bases; nucleotides outside the gene matches: 9. Germline assignment: CDR1 GTSNPN and CDR2 SVGIG (reference sequence). This CDR3 spans 15 amino acids.

In this sample, this clone turned up once. V and J are TRBV2 and TRBJ2-7; TRBD2 agrees at 11 bases. V lost 5 bases to trimming and J lost 6 bases; unmatched junction nucleotides: 6. The CDR3 covers 14 residues. CDR1 and CDR2 (germline): SNHLY, FYNNEI. CDR3 nucleotide sequence: TGTGCCAGCAGTTTACTAGCGGGAGAGGCCGAGCAGTACTTC. It codes for CASSLLAGEAEQYF.

This clone appeared once. The chain carries TRBV5-8 and TRBJ2-7; 7 positions agree with TRBD2. The CDR3 contains 15 residues. J lost 1 base, V lost 3 bases, and 7 bases had no gene match. Germline V gene lookup returns CDR1 SGHTS and CDR2 YDEGEE. CDR3 nucleotides: TGTGCCAGCAGCTGGGGGGGAGGATCATCCTACGAGCAGTACTTC. It codes for CASSWGGGSSYEQYF.

The chain recombines TRBV5-4 with TRBJ2-1; 14 nucleotides line up with TRBD2. CDR1 is SGHNT and CDR2 is YYREEE in the germline V gene (reference sequence). The CDR3 is made up of 15 amino acids. With V trimmed by 4 bases and J by 7 bases, 4 bases remained unmatched. This chain's CDR3 is CASSGTSGRGNEQFF. The CDR3 DNA is TGTGCCAGCAGCGGGACTAGCGGGAGAGGGAATGAGCAGTTCTTC. Filled out from reference TRBV5-4 and TRBJ2-1, the complete variable domain reads ETGVTQSPTHLIKTRGQQVTLRCSSQSGHNTVSWYQQALGQGPQFIFQYYREEENGRGNFPPRFSGLQFPNYSSELNVNALELDDSALYLCASSGTSGRGNEQFFGPGTRLTVL.

The chain couples TRBV6-6 to TRBJ1-3; D unresolved. Trimming left V 2 bases short and J 4 bases short, with 9 bases between. The CDR3 is 14 amino acids. Looked up from germline, CDR1 is MNHNY and CDR2 is SVGAGI (reference sequence). The chain's CDR3 is CASSYGQPGNTIYF. DNA for the CDR3: TGTGCCAGCAGTTACGGGCAACCCGGAAACACCATATATTTT.

The genes are TRBV20-1 and TRBJ2-1; D remains unclear. CDR1 and CDR2 from the germline V gene are DFQATT and SNEGSKA (reference sequence). V lost 0 bases to trimming and J lost 13 bases, with 10 bases between them. CDR3 size: 11 residues. CDR3 in amino acids: CSARDLPNQFF. DNA of the CDR3: TGCAGTGCTAGAGATCTACCGAACCAGTTCTTC.

This rearrangement joins TRBV5-1 to TRBJ1-6; 8 bases line up with TRBD1. This CDR3 is 17 amino acids long. V gave up 3 bases and J gave up 0 bases; unmatched junction bases: 5. Germline CDR1 is SGHRS and CDR2 is YFSETQ. CDR3 sequence (DNA): TGCGCCAGCAGCTCGACAGGGGATGGCTCCTATAATTCACCCCTCCACTTT. Translated, it gives CASSSTGDGSYNSPLHF.

The V call is TRBV11-2, the J call TRBJ1-6; D is unclear. This CDR3 contains 14 residues. Trimming cost V 0 bases and J 10 bases, with 10 bases left between them. The germline V gene has CDR1 SGHAT and CDR2 FQNNGV. The chain's CDR3 is CASSLDGDRSPLHF. The CDR3 bases are TGTGCCAGCAGCTTAGACGGAGATCGGTCACCCCTCCACTTT.

The genes are TRBV6-6 and TRBJ2-5; TRBD1 is a possible D gene (5 bases). Germline assignment: CDR1 MNHNY and CDR2 SVGAGI (reference sequence). The CDR3 runs to 14 residues. Trimming removed 6 bases at V and 4 bases at J, with 15 bases between. The CDR3 spells CASSPFQGTETQYF. DNA for the CDR3: TGTGCCAGCAGCCCCTTCCAGGGCACAGAGACCCAGTACTTC.

The chain uses TRBV5-1 and TRBJ2-7; possible D gene TRBD2, 5 bases. The ends were cut back, 0 bases at V and 6 bases at J, with 16 bases in the middle. Germline loops: CDR1 SGHRS, CDR2 YFSETQ. The CDR3 is 15 amino acids. For the CDR3, the DNA is TGCGCCAGCAGCTTGGGCGATAGGTCCGCGGGCGAGCAGTACTTC. Protein sequence: CASSLGDRSAGEQYF.

The chain uses TRBV28 and TRBJ2-5; unclear D gene. Deletions cut 3 bases from V and 4 bases from J, with 9 bases between. The CDR3 contains 13 residues. Germline-derived CDR1 and CDR2 are MDHEN and SYDVKM. The CDR3, as DNA: TGTGCCAGCAGTTTTGATTGGCCAGAGACCCAGTACTTC. The encoded protein is CASSFDWPETQYF.

This rearrangement joins TRBV30 to TRBJ1-1; tentative D call: TRBD1 (5 bases). The V gene's germline CDR1 is GTSNPN and CDR2 SVGIG (reference sequence). The germline V and J ends were trimmed by 4 bases and 4 bases, with 10 bases remaining between them. This CDR3 region has 12 residues. The CDR3: CAWTGFSTEAFF. CDR3 sequence (DNA): TGTGCCTGGACAGGGTTCAGCACTGAAGCTTTCTTT.

Notes on this clone: This sample includes further DNA sequences coding for the same CDR3. This chain joins TRBV18 and TRBJ1-2; TRBD1 matches at 7 bases. CDR3 size: 15 residues. Germline V gives CDR1 KGHSH, CDR2 LQKENI. J lost 1 base, V lost 0 bases, and 2 bases had no gene match. CDR3 DNA sequence: TGTGCCAGCTCACCACCGACAGGGAGTAACTATGGCTACACCTTC. Protein: CASSPPTGSNYGYTF.

The genes are TRBV2 and TRBJ1-1; tentatively, D is TRBD1 (6 bases). The CDR3 has 14 residues. Germline V gene data show CDR1 as SNHLY and CDR2 as FYNNEI. Between the trimmed V and J ends, which lost 6 bases and 1 base, there was a span of 12 bases. The CDR3: CASRRQATNTEAFF. Here the CDR3 DNA reads TGTGCCAGCAGAAGACAGGCTACGAACACTGAAGCTTTCTTT. Filled out from reference TRBV2 and TRBJ1-1, the complete variable domain reads EPEVTQTPSHQVTQMGQEVILRCVPISNHLYFYWYRQILGQKVEFLVSFYNNEISEKSEIFDDQFSVERPDGSNFTLKIRSTKLEDSAMYFCASRRQATNTEAFFGQGTRLTVV.